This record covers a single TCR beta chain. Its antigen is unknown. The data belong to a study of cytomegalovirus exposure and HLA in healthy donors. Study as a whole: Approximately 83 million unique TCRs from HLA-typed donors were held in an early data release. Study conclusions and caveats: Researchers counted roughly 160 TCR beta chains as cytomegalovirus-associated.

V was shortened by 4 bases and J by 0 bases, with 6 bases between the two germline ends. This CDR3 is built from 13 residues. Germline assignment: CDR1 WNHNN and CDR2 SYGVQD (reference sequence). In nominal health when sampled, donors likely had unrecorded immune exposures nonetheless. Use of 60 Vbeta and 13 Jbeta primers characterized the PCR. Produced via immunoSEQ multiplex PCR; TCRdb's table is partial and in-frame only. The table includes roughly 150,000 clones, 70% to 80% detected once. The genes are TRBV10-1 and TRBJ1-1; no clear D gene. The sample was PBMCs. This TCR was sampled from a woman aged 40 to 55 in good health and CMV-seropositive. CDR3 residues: CASSGQVNTEAFF. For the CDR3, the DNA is TGCGCCAGCAGTGGACAAGTGAACACTGAAGCTTTCTTT.